These 20 T cell receptor beta chains were sequenced from one sample in a study of blood T cell repertoires in COVID-19. Method: immunoSEQ multiplex PCR; TCRdb's copy keeps in-frame clones and lacks some. The sample carries 150,000 or so clones, over 60% recorded once. What was sequenced was peripheral blood. The source of these receptors is a woman aged 50 to 60 with active or convalescent COVID-19.

J is TRBJ2-3 and V is TRBV3-1 (or the pseudogene TRBV3-2); a possible D gene is TRBD2 (5 bases). Germline V gene lookup returns CDR1 LGHDT and CDR2 YNNKEL (reference sequence). V lost 2 bases and J 3 bases, leaving 12 bases between the germline ends. This CDR3 contains 15 residues. CDR3 sequence: CASSQSRSGTDTQYF. CDR3 nucleotide sequence: TGTGCCAGCAGCCAATCCAGAAGCGGAACAGATACGCAGTATTTT.

J is TRBJ1-5 and V is TRBV6-2 or TRBV6-3; D call uncertain. Germline V lookup: CDR1 MNHEY, CDR2 SVGEGT. Trimming took 6 bases from V and 2 from J, leaving 17 bases between them. CDR3 length equals 16 residues. The CDR3 here is CASSPARGAGNQPQHF. The CDR3 DNA reads as TGTGCCAGCAGCCCGGCCCGCGGCGCTGGCAATCAGCCCCAGCATTTT.

Written as DNA, the CDR3 is TGTGCCATCAGTGATCTGTCCATGGGCAGTCCCTCTGGAAACACCATATATTTT. Its protein product is CAISDLSMGSPSGNTIYF. This chain uses TRBV10-3 with TRBJ1-3; no clear D gene. The V gene's germline CDR1 is ENHRY and CDR2 SYGVKD. The CDR3 runs to 18 residues. Trimming took 3 bases from V and 0 from J, leaving 18 bases between them.

The chain is built from TRBV5-5 and TRBJ2-1; 11 positions match TRBD2. CDR1 is SGHKS and CDR2 is YYEKEE in the germline V gene (reference sequence). V was clipped by 0 bases and J by 0 bases; unmatched bases: 5. This CDR3 has 18 residues. CDR3 nucleotides: TGTGCCAGCAGCTTGGGACTAGCGGGGCGATACTCCTACAATGAGCAGTTCTTC. It is translated as CASSLGLAGRYSYNEQFF.

V usage is TRBV19 and J usage is TRBJ2-2, with 10 positions matching TRBD2. This CDR3 region has 16 residues. The germline V gene has CDR1 LNHDA and CDR2 SQIVND (reference sequence). J gave up 4 bases and V 5 bases, and 7 bases lay outside the gene matches. CDR3 bases: TGTGCCAGTAGTGCTGTAGCGGGGGGTAGCACCGGGGAGCTGTTTTTT. Its translation is CASSAVAGGSTGELFF. Drawing the rest from reference TRBV19 and TRBJ2-2, the complete variable domain is DGGITQSPKYLFRKEGQNVTLSCEQNLNHDAMYWYRQDPGQGLRLIYYSQIVNDFQKGDIAEGYSVSREKKESFPLTVTSAQKNPTAFYLCASSAVAGGSTGELFFGEGSRLTVL.

The chain recombines TRBV6-5 with TRBJ1-2; D possibly corresponds to TRBD1 (5 bases). Trimming took 8 bases from V and 4 from J, leaving 14 bases between them. The CDR3 is 13 amino acids. The V gene's germline CDR1 is MNHEY and CDR2 SVGAGI. The CDR3 DNA reads TGTGCCAGCGACGAAGCGGGGCTCTATGGCTACACCTTC. This translates into CASDEAGLYGYTF.

V and J are TRBV20-1 and TRBJ2-2, with D possibly being TRBD2 (5 bases). The CDR3 extends over 14 amino acids. Germline V gives CDR1 DFQATT, CDR2 SNEGSKA (reference sequence). V lost 3 bases and J lost 6, with 14 bases in between. CDR3 protein: CSASSHERSGELFF. The CDR3 nucleotides are TGCAGTGCTAGTTCCCACGAGCGGTCCGGGGAGCTGTTTTTT.

This clone has only a few counts. The chain links TRBV7-2 to TRBJ1-3, with 8 nucleotides matching TRBD1. V shed 2 bases, J shed 0 bases, and the junction held 3 bases outside the gene matches. The CDR3 consists of 16 residues. Germline CDR1 SGHTA, CDR2 FQGNSA. The CDR3 loop reads CASSLSGGNSGNTIYF. As DNA, the CDR3 is TGTGCCAGCAGCTTATCAGGGGGCAACTCTGGAAACACCATATATTTT.

V gene TRBV7-9 combines with J gene TRBJ1-1; TRBD1 matches 7 bases. Germline-derived CDR1 and CDR2 are SEHNR and FQNEAQ (reference sequence). The CDR3 loop spans 14 amino acids. V shed 6 bases and J 3 bases; nucleotides not matched to a gene: 7. The CDR3, as DNA: TGTGCCAGCAGGCGACAGGGACTCGACACTGAAGCTTTCTTT. As protein: CASRRQGLDTEAFF.

The rearrangement joins TRBV25-1 to TRBJ1-2; 7 positions match TRBD1. The length of the CDR3 is 13 residues. Germline V gene data show CDR1 as MGHDK and CDR2 as SYGVNS. V shed 4 bases and J 1 base; nucleotides not matched to a gene: 0. CDR3 loop: CASSGQGNYGYTF. CDR3 nucleotide sequence: TGTGCCAGCAGTGGACAGGGTAACTATGGCTACACCTTC.

The rearrangement uses TRBV2 and TRBJ1-1; no reliable D call. Germline V CDR1 and CDR2: SNHLY, FYNNEI. The CDR3 is made up of 14 amino acids. The V and J ends lost 6 bases and 0 bases respectively, with 11 bases between them. The DNA for the CDR3 is TGTGCCAGCAGGGCCGGAGAGGTGAACACTGAAGCTTTCTTT. Its translation is CASRAGEVNTEAFF.

The genes are TRBV7-2 and TRBJ1-4, with D tentatively TRBD1 (5 bases). Germline V CDR1 and CDR2: SGHTA, FQGNSA. This CDR3 has 14 residues. V lost 5 bases and J 5 bases, leaving 12 bases between the germline ends. The chain's CDR3 is CASSPGTGNEKLFF. Here the CDR3 DNA reads TGTGCCAGCAGCCCCGGGACTGGGAATGAAAAACTGTTTTTT.

The chain carries TRBV29-1 and TRBJ1-1, with 7 bases that match TRBD1. This CDR3 has 13 amino acids. Germline values: CDR1 SQVTM, CDR2 ANQGSEA. With 3 bases clipped from V and 4 bases from J, the junction kept 5 bases outside the gene matches. The CDR3 region has the DNA TGCAGCGTTGACAAGGGGGCGAGCACTGAAGCTTTCTTT. It is translated as CSVDKGASTEAFF.

The chain recombines TRBV7-6 with TRBJ2-1; TRBD2 is a possible D gene (6 bases). This CDR3 spans 15 amino acids. Germline V gives CDR1 SGHVS, CDR2 FNYEAQ. Trimming removed 4 bases from V and 4 bases from J, with 14 bases in between. The chain's CDR3 is CASSSSAEPYNEQFF. The CDR3 DNA sequence: TGTGCCAGCAGCTCTAGCGCTGAGCCGTACAATGAGCAGTTCTTC.

The table lists this clone with a few counts. This chain connects TRBV6-5 to TRBJ2-5, with TRBD2 matching 8 bases. The CDR3 sequence is 15 residues long. Germline V gene data show CDR1 as MNHEY and CDR2 as SVGAGI. The J segment lost 5 bases and the V segment lost 4 bases, leaving 9 bases of the junction unmatched. CDR3 residues: CASSSGLAYTETQYF. CDR3 bases: TGTGCCAGCAGTTCCGGACTAGCTTACACGGAGACCCAGTACTTC.

V and J are TRBV6-6 and TRBJ2-3; 10 bases match TRBD1. V lost 2 bases and J lost 1; bases outside the gene matches: 3. Germline V gene data show CDR1 as MNHNY and CDR2 as SVGAGI (reference sequence). The CDR3 covers 16 residues. The CDR3 loop is CASSYPGTGGTDTQYF. CDR3 in DNA: TGTGCCAGCAGTTACCCCGGGACAGGGGGCACAGATACGCAGTATTTT.

The gene calls are TRBV12-3 or TRBV12-4 and TRBJ1-1; D is ambiguous. This CDR3 is 12 amino acids long. Trimming pared 3 bases from V and 5 bases from J, leaving 7 bases between. The chain's CDR3 is CASSLQVTEAFF. The CDR3 coding sequence is TGTGCCAGCAGTTTGCAGGTTACTGAAGCTTTCTTT.

The chain links TRBV28 to TRBJ2-1; TRBD1 aligns across 7 bases. The CDR3 is 15 amino acids. Germline values: CDR1 MDHEN, CDR2 SYDVKM. Unmatched junction bases numbered 9, after V lost 5 bases and J lost 5 bases. CDR3 region: CASSVRDSFNNEQFF. The CDR3 region has the DNA TGTGCCAGCAGTGTCCGGGACAGTTTTAACAATGAGCAGTTCTTC.

The chain has TRBV5-1 and TRBJ1-6; no firm D call. Per the germline V gene, CDR1 is SGHRS and CDR2 is YFSETQ. The CDR3 runs 13 residues. V dropped 0 bases and J dropped 11 bases, with 9 bases sitting between them. CDR3 sequence reads: CASSLESGTPLHF. The CDR3 DNA sequence: TGCGCCAGCAGCTTGGAGTCGGGTACACCCCTCCACTTT.

V and J are TRBV7-2 and TRBJ2-4; 7 nucleotides match TRBD1. Germline CDR1 reads SGHTA; CDR2 reads FQGNSA. The CDR3 consists of 16 residues. With V trimmed by 5 bases and J by 0 bases, 7 bases remained unmatched. The CDR3 here is CASSPGDRAAKNIQYF. CDR3 DNA: TGTGCCAGCAGCCCGGGCGACAGGGCAGCCAAAAACATTCAGTACTTC.